These T cell receptor beta chains were read from a single sample in a study of blood T cell repertoires in COVID-19. Measured with immunoSEQ multiplex PCR; TCRdb has only the in-frame clones, and not every one. The profile shows about 60,000 clones, around 76% of them singletons. Sequenced sample: peripheral blood. All receptors come from a man aged 45-65 years with active or convalescent COVID-19. Both conserved end residues are part of each CDR3. A D gene is named only where the DNA matches it firmly. Rows may omit the clone size; those that give it use once, few, many or a size class.

CDR3 protein,CDR3 DNA,D gene,J gene,clone size,V gene
CASSLGGPTGDEQFF,TGTGCCAGCAGCTTAGGAGGGCCGACGGGCGATGAGCAGTTCTTC,-,TRBJ2-1,-,TRBV11-2
CASSLEGRYSYEQYF,TGCGCCAGCAGCTTGGAGGGGCGGTACTCCTACGAGCAGTACTTC,-,TRBJ2-7,-,TRBV5-1
CASSFTSGYEQYF,TGTGCCAGCAGTTTCACTAGCGGCTACGAGCAGTACTTC,TRBD2,TRBJ2-7,once,TRBV12-3/TRBV12-4
CASSQAAATGYEQYF,TGTGCCAGCAGCCAAGCCGCAGCTACGGGGTACGAGCAGTACTTC,-,TRBJ2-7,-,TRBV4-2
CASSPGTGGGNTIYF,TGTGCCAGCAGCCCCGGGACAGGGGGTGGAAACACCATATATTTT,TRBD1,TRBJ1-3,few,TRBV5-8
CASSQGPGTIYF,TGTGCCAGCAGCCAAGGCCCGGGGACCATATATTTT,-,TRBJ1-3,-,TRBV3-1/TRBV3-2
CASSVPGQGAEGYTF,TGTGCCAGCAGTGTCCCGGGACAGGGGGCGGAGGGCTACACCTTC,TRBD1,TRBJ1-2,-,TRBV2
CASSYPSQGDPQHF,TGTGCCAGCAGTTACCCTTCACAGGGGGATCCCCAGCATTTT,TRBD1,TRBJ1-5,-,TRBV6-6
CASSLDSDRVTDTQYF,TGTGCCAGCAGCTTGGACTCCGACAGGGTCACAGATACGCAGTATTTT,TRBD1,TRBJ2-3,-,TRBV5-4
CASSEQGEKLFF,TGTGCCAGCAGTGAACAGGGAGAAAAACTGTTTTTT,-,TRBJ1-4,-,TRBV2
CASSSGLSYNEQFF,TGTGCCAGCAGCTCAGGACTTTCCTACAATGAGCAGTTCTTC,-,TRBJ2-1,-,TRBV7-2
CASSPGQVGETQYF,TGTGCCAGCAGCCCCGGACAGGTTGGGGAGACCCAGTACTTC,TRBD1,TRBJ2-5,-,TRBV7-9
CASSQGGAYNEQFF,TGCGCCAGCAGCCAAGGCGGAGCCTACAATGAGCAGTTCTTC,-,TRBJ2-1,few,TRBV4-1
CASSHGRGTGQFF,TGCGCCAGCAGCCACGGGCGGGGGACGGGGCAGTTCTTC,TRBD2,TRBJ2-1,medium-sized,TRBV4-1
CASSPTGVSPLHF,TGTGCCAGCAGCCCGACAGGGGTTTCACCCCTCCACTTT,TRBD1,TRBJ1-6,-,TRBV4-2
CASSQEGSQNSNQPQHF,TGTGCCAGCAGCCAAGAAGGTTCACAGAATAGCAATCAGCCCCAGCATTTT,-,TRBJ1-5,-,TRBV3-1/TRBV3-2
CASSVFTGDTQYF,TGTGCCAGCAGCGTCTTCACTGGAGATACGCAGTATTTT,-,TRBJ2-3,few,TRBV9
CASSRQGTSGLGELFF,TGTGCCAGCAGTCGCCAGGGGACTAGCGGGTTAGGGGAGCTGTTTTTT,TRBD2,TRBJ2-2,-,TRBV2
CAISEARTSGPSELFF,TGTGCCATCAGTGAGGCCAGGACTAGCGGGCCCTCGGAGCTGTTTTTT,TRBD2,TRBJ2-2,-,TRBV10-3
CASSIGFQGTDTQYF,TGTGCCAGTAGTATTGGTTTCCAGGGCACAGATACGCAGTATTTT,-,TRBJ2-3,-,TRBV19
CASSLGGSYNEQFF,TGCGCCAGCAGCTTAGGCGGCAGCTACAATGAGCAGTTCTTC,-,TRBJ2-1,once,TRBV5-1
CAISELPGTATNYGYTF,TGTGCCATCAGTGAGCTACCAGGGACAGCCACTAACTATGGCTACACCTTC,TRBD1,TRBJ1-2,-,TRBV10-3
CASSPDRSNLNNSPLHF,TGTGCCAGCTCACCCGACAGATCCAACCTAAATAATTCACCCCTCCACTTT,-,TRBJ1-6,-,TRBV18
CASSTEGAPNQPQHF,TGTGCCAGCTCAACCGAGGGAGCGCCGAATCAGCCCCAGCATTTT,-,TRBJ1-5,-,TRBV18
CASSLGGQRYNEQFF,TGTGCCAGCAGCTTAGGGGGACAAAGATACAATGAGCAGTTCTTC,-,TRBJ2-1,-,TRBV11-2
CASSPNRDGNTIYF,TGTGCCAGCAGCCCGAACAGGGATGGAAACACCATATATTTT,-,TRBJ1-3,-,TRBV7-7
CTSSQERGRGRETQYF,TGCACCAGCAGCCAAGAAAGGGGTAGAGGAAGAGAGACCCAGTACTTC,-,TRBJ2-5,-,TRBV1
CASSLSVGQGDSPLHF,TGCGCCAGCAGCTTGTCCGTGGGACAGGGGGACTCACCCCTCCACTTT,TRBD1,TRBJ1-6,-,TRBV5-1
CSVESRTYEQYF,TGCAGCGTTGAGTCCCGTACCTACGAGCAGTACTTC,-,TRBJ2-7,-,TRBV29-1
CAISEMGDRGANYGYTF,TGTGCCATCAGTGAGATGGGGGATCGGGGGGCCAACTATGGCTACACCTTC,-,TRBJ1-2,-,TRBV10-3